Presented here are 28 T cell receptor beta chains from one specimen sequenced in a study of cytomegalovirus exposure and HLA in healthy donors. Use of 60 Vbeta and 13 Jbeta primers characterized the PCR. Clones were sequenced by immunoSEQ multiplex PCR, and TCRdb holds only the in-frame ones, with some missing. The top ten hold 1% of the sample, which has 160,000 or so clones, around three quarters seen once. Sample: PBMCs. The receptors here all came from a woman aged 35 to 49 in good health and CMV-seronegative.

The V gene is TRBV5-1, the J gene TRBJ2-1; TRBD2 matches 9 bases. The V and J ends lost 1 base and 8 bases, in that order; junction bases with no gene match: 7. This CDR3 has 15 residues. Germline CDR1 reads SGHRS; CDR2 reads YFSETQ. The CDR3 region is CASSLRLAGTDEQFF. The CDR3 region has the DNA TGCGCCAGCAGCTTGCGCCTAGCGGGAACGGATGAGCAGTTCTTC.

The rearrangement uses TRBV29-1 and TRBJ2-1, with TRBD1 identical over 11 bases. The CDR3 totals 16 residues. Germline CDR1 reads SQVTM; CDR2 reads ANQGSEA. V shed 2 bases and J 4 bases; nucleotides not matched to a gene: 7. Here the CDR3 DNA reads TGCAGCGTTGAAAGGGACGGGACAGGGGGGTACAATGAGCAGTTCTTC. It yields the protein CSVERDGTGGYNEQFF.

J is TRBJ2-3 and V is TRBV18; D call uncertain. CDR3 length equals 15 residues. Germline loops: CDR1 KGHSH, CDR2 LQKENI. Trimming stripped 1 base from V and 2 bases from J, with 10 bases between. CDR3 in DNA: TGTGCCAGCTCACCACAGGCAGGTTTCACAGATACGCAGTATTTT. It encodes CASSPQAGFTDTQYF.

The rearrangement uses TRBV29-1 and TRBJ1-2; D is possibly TRBD1 (5 bases). The germline gives CDR1 SQVTM, CDR2 ANQGSEA. The CDR3 consists of 14 residues. The germline V and J ends were trimmed by 0 bases and 4 bases, with 12 bases remaining between them. The CDR3 loop is CSVEEQGRIYGYTF. CDR3 DNA sequence: TGCAGCGTTGAAGAGCAGGGCAGGATCTATGGCTACACCTTC.

Details on this clone: An end of the junction differs from the germline gene, which may be a read error. J is TRBJ2-2 and V is TRBV7-7; 10 bases map to TRBD2. Germline lookup yields CDR1 SSHAT and CDR2 FNYEAQ (reference sequence). The CDR3 spans 16 residues. DNA for the CDR3: TGTGCTAGCAGCCTAAGAGCGGGAGGGCCAGGCGGGGAGCTGTTTTTT. It encodes CASSLRAGGPGGELFF. Together with reference TRBV7-7 and TRBJ2-2, the CDR3 gives the full variable domain: GAGVSQSPRYKVTKRGQDVTLRCDPISSHATLYWYQQALGQGPEFLTYFNYEAQPDKSGLPSDRFSAERPEGSISTLTIQRTEQRDSAMYRCASSLRAGGPGGELFFGEGSRLTVL.

The chain combines TRBV5-6 with TRBJ2-1, with 8 bases aligning to TRBD1. The CDR3 length is 14 residues. Germline V lookup: CDR1 SGHDT, CDR2 YYEEEE. The ends lost 0 bases at V and 4 bases at J; junction bases unmatched: 0. CDR3 sequence (DNA): TGTGCCAGCAGCTTGGGACAGGGGTACAATGAGCAGTTCTTC. Protein sequence: CASSLGQGYNEQFF.

The J gene is TRBJ2-3, the V gene TRBV11-3; 7 bases line up with TRBD2. The V segment lost 5 bases and the J segment 3 bases; nucleotides outside the gene matches: 14. Germline values: CDR1 SGHNT, CDR2 YENEEA. This CDR3 has 17 amino acids. CDR3 protein: CASSHNAGLELTDTQYF. In nucleotides, the CDR3 is TGTGCCAGCAGCCACAACGCCGGACTAGAGCTGACAGATACGCAGTATTTT.

This clone turned up a few times. The chain has TRBV7-9 and TRBJ1-1; perhaps TRBD1 as D (6 bases). V lost 8 bases and J lost 1, with 14 bases in between. From germline, CDR1 is SEHNR and CDR2 FQNEAQ (reference sequence). This CDR3 spans 14 amino acids. The CDR3 is CASLRTDSNTEAFF. CDR3 nucleotide sequence: TGTGCCAGCCTCCGGACAGATTCGAACACTGAAGCTTTCTTT.

V usage is TRBV2 and J usage is TRBJ2-2; 8 nucleotides line up with TRBD2. Looked up from germline, CDR1 is SNHLY and CDR2 is FYNNEI. The CDR3 consists of 13 residues. Trimming took 8 bases from V and 6 from J; bases not matched to a gene: 5. The CDR3 DNA reads as TGTGCCAGCGGAGCGGGAGTCGCCGGGGAGCTGTTTTTT. This sequence encodes CASGAGVAGELFF. The entire variable domain, with the rest obtained from reference TRBV2 and TRBJ2-2, is as follows: EPEVTQTPSHQVTQMGQEVILRCVPISNHLYFYWYRQILGQKVEFLVSFYNNEISEKSEIFDDQFSVERPDGSNFTLKIRSTKLEDSAMYFCASGAGVAGELFFGEGSRLTVL.

The J gene is TRBJ1-1, the V gene TRBV23-1; TRBD1 matches 8 bases. TRBV23-1 is an open reading frame whose function is uncertain. Unmatched junction bases numbered 1, after V lost 9 bases and J lost 1 base. This CDR3 has 12 residues. The CDR3 loop is CARGQANTEAFF. DNA of the CDR3: TGCGCCAGGGGACAGGCGAACACTGAAGCTTTCTTT.

The genes are TRBV7-2 and TRBJ2-7; possibly TRBD2 for D (5 bases). The CDR3 length is 14 residues. V lost 0 bases and J lost 5, with 11 bases in between. Looked up from germline, CDR1 is SGHTA and CDR2 is FQGNSA. CDR3 sequence reads: CASSLAGVGHEQYF. Written as DNA, the CDR3 is TGTGCCAGCAGCTTAGCGGGAGTAGGACACGAGCAGTACTTC.

The chain combines TRBV4-2 with TRBJ1-5; perhaps TRBD1 as D (5 bases). The CDR3 runs to 14 residues. Trimming took off 4 bases at V and 5 bases at J, with 12 bases between the two ends. Germline V gene sequence: CDR1 LGHNA, CDR2 YNFKEQ. The CDR3 region is CASSPQGLHQPQHF. The CDR3 nucleotides read TGTGCCAGCAGCCCGCAGGGTTTACATCAGCCCCAGCATTTT.

The sample holds one count of this clone. The rearrangement links TRBV7-2 to TRBJ1-2; D gene ambiguous. CDR1 is SGHTA, CDR2 FQGNSA, per germline. This CDR3 is built from 13 residues. Trimming took 3 bases from V and 2 from J, leaving 7 bases between them. The CDR3: CASSLAGNYGYTF. The CDR3 DNA reads as TGTGCCAGCAGCTTGGCGGGAAACTATGGCTACACCTTC.

The gene calls are TRBV6-1 and TRBJ2-3, with 7 bases fitting TRBD2. The CDR3 is 14 residues long. Germline trimming cut 7 bases from V and 0 bases from J; bases unmatched to any gene: 4. Per germline, CDR1 MNHNS and CDR2 SASEGT. CDR3 sequence: CASTGGGSTDTQYF. The CDR3 DNA is TGTGCCAGCACGGGAGGAGGGAGCACAGATACGCAGTATTTT.

The gene calls are TRBV6-4 and TRBJ2-1; no firm D call. From germline, CDR1 is MRHNA and CDR2 SNTAGT. This CDR3 has 13 residues. V shed 4 bases and J shed 4 bases, with 8 bases lying between them. The chain's CDR3 is CASSVSLYNEQFF. The CDR3 nucleotides are TGTGCCAGCAGTGTTTCACTGTACAATGAGCAGTTCTTC.

The V and J genes are TRBV5-5 and TRBJ1-1; TRBD1 matches at 9 bases. Germline CDR1 SGHKS, CDR2 YYEKEE (reference sequence). The V and J ends lost 4 bases and 5 bases, in that order; junction bases with no gene match: 6. There are 14 residues in the CDR3. CDR3 DNA: TGTGCCAGCAGCCCGGGGACAGGGACAACTGAAGCTTTCTTT. This gives the protein CASSPGTGTTEAFF.

The V gene is TRBV9, the J gene TRBJ2-5, with 10 bases matching TRBD2. Trimming took 0 bases from V and 4 from J; bases not matched to a gene: 12. In germline, CDR1 is SGDLS, CDR2 YYNGEE. The CDR3 is made up of 18 amino acids. The CDR3 protein is CASSVGASGRGVGETQYF. The CDR3, as DNA: TGTGCCAGCAGCGTAGGGGCTAGCGGGAGAGGAGTGGGAGAGACCCAGTACTTC. The full variable domain, in which reference TRBV9 and TRBJ2-5 provide the parts outside the CDR3, is DSGVTQTPKHLITATGQRVTLRCSPRSGDLSVYWYQQSLDQGLQFLIQYYNGEERAKGNILERFSAQQFPDLHSELNLSSLELGDSALYFCASSVGASGRGVGETQYFGPGTRLLVL.

The chain employs TRBV7-9 and TRBJ2-5; a possible D gene is TRBD1 (5 bases). The CDR3 has 13 amino acids. Germline V gives CDR1 SEHNR, CDR2 FQNEAQ (reference sequence). Between the trimmed V and J ends, which lost 5 bases and 4 bases, there was a span of 11 bases. Here the CDR3 reads CASSPPQGETQYF. The CDR3 nucleotides read TGTGCCAGCAGCCCCCCCCAGGGAGAGACCCAGTACTTC.

CDR3 in amino acids: CASSELWAGGGYTF. The CDR3 DNA sequence: TGTGCCAGCAGTGAATTATGGGCCGGGGGTGGCTACACCTTC. This chain links TRBV6-1 with TRBJ1-2, with D possibly TRBD1 on 5 matching bases. This CDR3 region has 14 residues. V was pared by 2 bases and J by 7 bases, with 14 bases between. Germline assignment: CDR1 MNHNS and CDR2 SASEGT.

The chain combines TRBV27 with TRBJ2-7; possible D gene TRBD2, 5 bases. V was pared by 9 bases and J by 3 bases, with 15 bases between. The length of the CDR3 is 13 residues. Germline V gives CDR1 MNHEY, CDR2 SMNVEV (reference sequence). This chain's CDR3 is CASSSGRVYEQYF. The CDR3 bases are TGTGCCAGTTCGAGCGGTAGAGTCTACGAGCAGTACTTC.

The chain couples TRBV20-1 to TRBJ2-2; D perhaps matches TRBD2 (5 bases). Germline V gives CDR1 DFQATT, CDR2 SNEGSKA (reference sequence). V was trimmed by 8 bases and J by 5 bases, leaving 6 bases between them. There are 10 residues in the CDR3. The CDR3 here is CSPGTGELFF. The CDR3 bases are TGCAGTCCGGGGACCGGGGAGCTGTTTTTT.

The chain joins TRBV18 to TRBJ2-7, with TRBD2 identical over 11 bases. With 0 bases clipped from V and 6 bases from J, the junction kept 4 bases outside the gene matches. Germline lookup yields CDR1 KGHSH and CDR2 LQKENI. The CDR3 is 15 amino acids. The CDR3 region is CASSPPGLAAGEQYF. The CDR3 DNA sequence: TGTGCCAGCTCACCACCGGGACTAGCGGCAGGCGAGCAGTACTTC.

The CDR3 spells CASSLRTAPSEAFF. CDR3 bases: TGCGCCAGCAGCTTGAGGACAGCCCCAAGCGAAGCTTTCTTT. The chain employs TRBV5-1 and TRBJ1-1; tentative D call: TRBD1 (6 bases). Trimming left V 1 base short and J 8 bases short, with 15 bases between. The CDR3 spans 14 residues. Per germline, CDR1 SGHRS and CDR2 YFSETQ.

This chain uses TRBV5-4 with TRBJ2-5; 10 nucleotides agree with TRBD1. Germline V gene data show CDR1 as SGHNT and CDR2 as YYREEE (reference sequence). There are 15 residues in the CDR3. With V trimmed by 2 bases and J by 1 base, 2 bases remained unmatched. The CDR3 region is CASSFRTGGQETQYF. In nucleotides, the CDR3 is TGTGCCAGCAGCTTTAGGACAGGGGGCCAAGAGACCCAGTACTTC. The complete variable domain, with remaining parts taken from reference TRBV5-4 and TRBJ2-5, reads ETGVTQSPTHLIKTRGQQVTLRCSSQSGHNTVSWYQQALGQGPQFIFQYYREEENGRGNFPPRFSGLQFPNYSSELNVNALELDDSALYLCASSFRTGGQETQYFGPGTRLLVL.

V and J are TRBV27 and TRBJ2-7, with D possibly being TRBD2 (6 bases). Trimming shortened V by 5 bases and J by 3 bases, and 20 bases separated the two germline ends. Germline values: CDR1 MNHEY, CDR2 SMNVEV (reference sequence). This CDR3 has 16 amino acids. CDR3 residues: CASSTRGGVPLYEQYF. The DNA for the CDR3 is TGTGCCAGCAGTACTAGGGGCGGGGTACCCCTCTACGAGCAGTACTTC.

The chain couples TRBV7-3 to TRBJ1-2; tentatively, D is TRBD1 (5 bases). Per the germline V gene, CDR1 is SGHTA and CDR2 is FQGTGA. Trimming shortened V by 0 bases and J by 6 bases, and 11 bases separated the two germline ends. This CDR3 contains 14 residues. This CDR3 reads CASSLTSSGDGYTF. The CDR3 nucleotides are TGTGCCAGCAGCTTAACCTCGTCGGGGGATGGCTACACCTTC. Based on the CDR3 plus reference TRBV7-3 and TRBJ1-2, the full variable domain is GAGVSQTPSNKVTEKGKYVELRCDPISGHTALYWYRQSLGQGPEFLIYFQGTGAADDSGLPNDRFFAVRPEGSVSTLKIQRTERGDSAVYLCASSLTSSGDGYTFGSGTRLTVV.

The CDR3 DNA follows: TGTGCCTGGAGTCGCTCTCTGGGCACCGCGAACACCGGGGAGCTGTTTTTT. Protein: CAWSRSLGTANTGELFF. The gene calls are TRBV30 and TRBJ2-2; D unclear. Germline loops: CDR1 GTSNPN, CDR2 SVGIG (reference sequence). The V end was cut by 2 bases, the J end by 0 bases, with 16 bases between. The CDR3 is made up of 17 amino acids.

This chain uses TRBV5-8 with TRBJ2-7, with a weak D call TRBD2 (5 bases). The germline V and J ends were trimmed by 1 base and 6 bases, with 20 bases remaining between them. The CDR3 has 16 amino acids. Germline CDR1 reads SGHTS; CDR2 reads YDEGEE. CDR3 sequence reads: CASSLSGKYKLAEQYF. For the CDR3, the DNA is TGTGCCAGCAGCTTGAGCGGAAAGTACAAACTGGCCGAGCAGTACTTC.